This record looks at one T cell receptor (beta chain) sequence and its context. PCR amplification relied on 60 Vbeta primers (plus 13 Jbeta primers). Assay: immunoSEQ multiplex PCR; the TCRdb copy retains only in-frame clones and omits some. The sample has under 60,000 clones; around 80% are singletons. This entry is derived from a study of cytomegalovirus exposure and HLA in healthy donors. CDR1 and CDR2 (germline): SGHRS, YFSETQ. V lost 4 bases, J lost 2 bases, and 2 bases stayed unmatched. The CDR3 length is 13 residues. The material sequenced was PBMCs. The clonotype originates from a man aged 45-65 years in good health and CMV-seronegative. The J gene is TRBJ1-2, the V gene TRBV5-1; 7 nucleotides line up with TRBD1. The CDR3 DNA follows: TGCGCCAGCAGCCTGGGACAGAACTATGGCTACACCTTC. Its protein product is CASSLGQNYGYTF.